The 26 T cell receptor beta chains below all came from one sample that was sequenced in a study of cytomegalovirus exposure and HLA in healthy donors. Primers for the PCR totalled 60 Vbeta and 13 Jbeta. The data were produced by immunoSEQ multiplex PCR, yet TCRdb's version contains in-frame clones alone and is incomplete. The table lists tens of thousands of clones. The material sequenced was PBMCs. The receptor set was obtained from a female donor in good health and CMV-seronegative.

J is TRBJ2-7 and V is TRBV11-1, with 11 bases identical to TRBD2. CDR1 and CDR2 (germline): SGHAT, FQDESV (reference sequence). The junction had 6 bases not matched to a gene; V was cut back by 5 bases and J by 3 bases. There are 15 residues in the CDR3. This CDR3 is CASSITSGSIYEQYF. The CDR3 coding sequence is TGTGCCAGCAGCATAACTAGCGGGAGCATCTACGAGCAGTACTTC. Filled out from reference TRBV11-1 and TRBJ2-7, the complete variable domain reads EAEVAQSPRYKITEKSQAVAFWCDPISGHATLYWYRQILGQGPELLVQFQDESVVDDSQLPKDRFSAERLKGVDSTLKIQPAELGDSAMYLCASSITSGSIYEQYFGPGTRLTVT.

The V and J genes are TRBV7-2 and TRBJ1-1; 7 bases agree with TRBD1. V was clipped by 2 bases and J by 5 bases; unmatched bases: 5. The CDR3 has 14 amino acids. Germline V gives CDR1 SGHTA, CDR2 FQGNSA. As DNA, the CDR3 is TGTGCCAGCAGCTTACGACAGGGTAGAACTGAAGCTTTCTTT. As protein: CASSLRQGRTEAFF.

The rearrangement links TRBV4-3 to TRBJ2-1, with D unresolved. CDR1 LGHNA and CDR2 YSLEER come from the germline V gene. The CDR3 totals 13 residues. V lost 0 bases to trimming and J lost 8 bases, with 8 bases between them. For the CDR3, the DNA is TGCGCCAGCAGCCAAGATTTGCAGGATGAGCAGTTCTTC. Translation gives CASSQDLQDEQFF.

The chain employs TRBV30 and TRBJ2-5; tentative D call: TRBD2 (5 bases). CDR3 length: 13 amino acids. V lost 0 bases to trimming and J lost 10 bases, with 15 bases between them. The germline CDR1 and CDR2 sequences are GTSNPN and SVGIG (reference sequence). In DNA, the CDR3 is TGTGCCTGGAGTGTTCGGGAACCTCCGGTCCAGTACTTC. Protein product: CAWSVREPPVQYF.

The DNA for the CDR3 is TGCGCCAGCAGCCTAGGATGGGCGGGAGGGACAGATACGCAGTATTTT. Amino acids: CASSLGWAGGTDTQYF. The chain recombines TRBV4-1 with TRBJ2-3; TRBD2 aligns across 9 bases. Germline values: CDR1 MGHRA, CDR2 YSYEKL. The trim removed 4 bases at V and 3 bases at J, leaving 8 bases unmatched. The CDR3 is made up of 16 amino acids.

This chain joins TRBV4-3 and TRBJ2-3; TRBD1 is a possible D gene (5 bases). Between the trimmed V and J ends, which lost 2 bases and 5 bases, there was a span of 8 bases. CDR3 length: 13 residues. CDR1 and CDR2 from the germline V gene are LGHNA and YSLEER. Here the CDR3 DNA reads TGCGCCAGCAGCCAATCTCAGGGAGATACGCAGTATTTT. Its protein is CASSQSQGDTQYF.

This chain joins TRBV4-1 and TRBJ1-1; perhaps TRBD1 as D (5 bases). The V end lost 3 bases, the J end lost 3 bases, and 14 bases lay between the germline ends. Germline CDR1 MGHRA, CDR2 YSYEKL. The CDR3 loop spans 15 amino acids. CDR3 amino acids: CASSHPGLRDTEAFF. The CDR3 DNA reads TGCGCCAGCAGCCACCCAGGGCTACGGGACACTGAAGCTTTCTTT.

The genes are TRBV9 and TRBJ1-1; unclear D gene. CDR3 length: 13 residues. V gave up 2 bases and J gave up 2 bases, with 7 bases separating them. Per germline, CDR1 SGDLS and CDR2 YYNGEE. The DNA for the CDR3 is TGTGCCAGCAGCGTTTCGGTCAACACTGAAGCTTTCTTT. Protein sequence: CASSVSVNTEAFF.

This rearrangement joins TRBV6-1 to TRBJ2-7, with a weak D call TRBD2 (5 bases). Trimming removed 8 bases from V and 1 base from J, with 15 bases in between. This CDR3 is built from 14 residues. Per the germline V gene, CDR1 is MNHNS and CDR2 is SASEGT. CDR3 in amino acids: CASSGYRTSYEQYF. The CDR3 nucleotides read TGTGCCAGCTCGGGGTATAGGACGTCCTACGAGCAGTACTTC.

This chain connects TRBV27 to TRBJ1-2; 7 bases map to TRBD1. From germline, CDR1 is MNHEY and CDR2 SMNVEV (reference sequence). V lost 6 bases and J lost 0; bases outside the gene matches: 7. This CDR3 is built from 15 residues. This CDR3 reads CASSRTQGTNYGYTF. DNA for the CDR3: TGTGCCAGCAGCCGGACACAGGGGACTAACTATGGCTACACCTTC.

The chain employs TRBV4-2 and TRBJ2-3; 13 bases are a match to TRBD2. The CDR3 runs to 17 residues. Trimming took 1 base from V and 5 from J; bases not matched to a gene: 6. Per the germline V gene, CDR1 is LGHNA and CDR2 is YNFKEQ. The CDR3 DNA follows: TGTGCCAGCAGCCAAGCGCTGACTAGCGGGGGGATAGATACGCAGTATTTT. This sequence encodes CASSQALTSGGIDTQYF.

CDR3 in DNA: TGCGCCAGCAGTGGGCGAGGGGACAGGAATGAAAAACTGTTTTTT. Amino acid sequence: CASSGRGDRNEKLFF. This chain links TRBV10-1 with TRBJ1-4; 8 bases map to TRBD1. This CDR3 is 15 amino acids long. Trimming cost V 4 bases and J 5 bases; bases outside gene matches: 6. Germline V gives CDR1 WNHNN, CDR2 SYGVQD (reference sequence).

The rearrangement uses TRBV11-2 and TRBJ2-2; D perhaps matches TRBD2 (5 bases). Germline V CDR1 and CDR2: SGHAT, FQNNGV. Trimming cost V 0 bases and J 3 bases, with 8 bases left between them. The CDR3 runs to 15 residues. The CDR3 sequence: CASSLEPGDTGELFF. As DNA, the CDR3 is TGTGCCAGCAGCTTAGAACCCGGGGACACCGGGGAGCTGTTTTTT.

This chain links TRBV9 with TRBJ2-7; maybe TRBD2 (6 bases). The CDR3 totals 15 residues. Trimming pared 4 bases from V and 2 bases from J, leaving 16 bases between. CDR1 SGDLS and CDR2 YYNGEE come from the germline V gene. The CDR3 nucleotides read TGTGCCAGCAGCCGTAGCGGAGGGGATCCCTACGAGCAGTACTTC. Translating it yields CASSRSGGDPYEQYF.

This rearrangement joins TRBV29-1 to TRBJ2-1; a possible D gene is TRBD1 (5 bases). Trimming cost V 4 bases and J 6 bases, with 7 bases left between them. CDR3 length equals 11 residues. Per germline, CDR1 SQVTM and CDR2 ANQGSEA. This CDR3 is CSVARANEQFF. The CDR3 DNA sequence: TGCAGCGTTGCCAGGGCCAATGAGCAGTTCTTC.

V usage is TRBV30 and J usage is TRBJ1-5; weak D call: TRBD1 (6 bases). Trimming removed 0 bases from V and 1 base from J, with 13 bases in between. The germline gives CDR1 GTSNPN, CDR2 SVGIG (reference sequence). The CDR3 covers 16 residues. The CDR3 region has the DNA TGTGCCTGGAGTGTACAGGGACGAGGGAGCAATCAGCCCCAGCATTTT. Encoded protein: CAWSVQGRGSNQPQHF.

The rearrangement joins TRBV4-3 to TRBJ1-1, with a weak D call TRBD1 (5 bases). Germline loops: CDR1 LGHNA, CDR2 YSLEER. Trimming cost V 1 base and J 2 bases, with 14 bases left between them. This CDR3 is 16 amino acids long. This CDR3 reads CASSQVRGKLNTEAFF. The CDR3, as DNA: TGCGCCAGCAGCCAAGTGCGGGGGAAACTAAACACTGAAGCTTTCTTT.

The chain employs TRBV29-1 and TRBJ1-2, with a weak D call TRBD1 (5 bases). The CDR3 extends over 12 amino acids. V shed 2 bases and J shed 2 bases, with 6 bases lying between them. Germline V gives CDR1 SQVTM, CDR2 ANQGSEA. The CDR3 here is CSVERGNYGYTF. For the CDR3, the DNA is TGCAGCGTTGAACGGGGGAACTATGGCTACACCTTC.

The CDR3 sequence: CASSLGDSTYEQYF. The CDR3 bases are TGTGCCAGCAGCTTAGGAGACAGCACCTACGAGCAGTACTTC. V gene TRBV11-3 combines with J gene TRBJ2-7, with D possibly being TRBD1 (5 bases). Germline loops: CDR1 SGHNT, CDR2 YENEEA. V dropped 1 base and J dropped 2 bases, with 9 bases sitting between them. This CDR3 is built from 14 residues.

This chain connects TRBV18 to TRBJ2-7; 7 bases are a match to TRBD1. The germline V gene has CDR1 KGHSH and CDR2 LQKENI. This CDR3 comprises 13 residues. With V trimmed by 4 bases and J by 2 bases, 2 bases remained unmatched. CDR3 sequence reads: CASSRDSAYEQYF. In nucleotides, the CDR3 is TGTGCCAGCTCACGGGACAGCGCCTACGAGCAGTACTTC.

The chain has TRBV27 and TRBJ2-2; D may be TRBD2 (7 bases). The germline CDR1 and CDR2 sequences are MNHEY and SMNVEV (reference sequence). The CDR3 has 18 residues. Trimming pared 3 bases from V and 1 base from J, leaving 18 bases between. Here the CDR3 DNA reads TGTGCCAGCAGTTTTGTTAGGGCGGGGGCCGTGAACACCGGGGAGCTGTTTTTT. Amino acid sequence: CASSFVRAGAVNTGELFF.

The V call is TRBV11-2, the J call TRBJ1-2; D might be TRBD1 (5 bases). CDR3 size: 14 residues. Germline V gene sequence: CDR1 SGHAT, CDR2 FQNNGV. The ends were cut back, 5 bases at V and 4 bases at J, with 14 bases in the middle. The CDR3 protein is CASSPLFGGYGYTF. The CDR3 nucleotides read TGTGCCAGCAGCCCCCTCTTCGGGGGCTATGGCTACACCTTC.

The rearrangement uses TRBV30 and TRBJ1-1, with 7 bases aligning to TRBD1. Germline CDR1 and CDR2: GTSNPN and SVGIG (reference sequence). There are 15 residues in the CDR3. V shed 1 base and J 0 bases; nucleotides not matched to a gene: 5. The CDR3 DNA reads TGTGCCTGGAGTGGATTAGGGACAGTGAACACTGAAGCTTTCTTT. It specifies CAWSGLGTVNTEAFF. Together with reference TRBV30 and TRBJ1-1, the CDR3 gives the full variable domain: SQTIHQWPATLVQPVGSPLSLECTVEGTSNPNLYWYRQAAGRGLQLLFYSVGIGQISSEVPQNLSASRPQDRQFILSSKKLLLSDSGFYLCAWSGLGTVNTEAFFGQGTRLTVV.

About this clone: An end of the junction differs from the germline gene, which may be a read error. The CDR3 sequence is CASSWDSDQHQHF. Written as DNA, the CDR3 is TGTGCCAGCAGCTGGGACAGTGATCAGCACCAGCATTTT. The chain carries TRBV7-9 and TRBJ1-5, with 7 bases identical to TRBD1. The germline V gene encodes CDR1 SEHNR and CDR2 FQNEAQ (reference sequence). This CDR3 spans 13 amino acids. Complete variable domain (other parts from reference TRBV7-9 and TRBJ1-5): DTGVSQNPRHKITKRGQNVTFRCDPISEHNRLYWYRQTLGQGPEFLTYFQNEAQLEKSRLLSDRFSAERPKGSFSTLEIQRTEQGDSAMYLCASSWDSDQHQHFGDGTRLSIL.

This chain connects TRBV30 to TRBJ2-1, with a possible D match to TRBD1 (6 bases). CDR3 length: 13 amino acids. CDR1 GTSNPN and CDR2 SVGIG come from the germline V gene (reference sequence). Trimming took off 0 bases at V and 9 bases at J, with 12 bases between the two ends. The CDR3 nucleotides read TGTGCCTGGAGTGTACAGGGATCTAGTGAGCAGTTCTTC. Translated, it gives CAWSVQGSSEQFF.

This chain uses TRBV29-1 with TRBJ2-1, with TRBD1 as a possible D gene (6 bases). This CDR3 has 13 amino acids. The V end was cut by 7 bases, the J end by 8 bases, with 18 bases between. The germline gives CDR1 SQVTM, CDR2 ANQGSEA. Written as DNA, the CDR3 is TGCAGCGCCACAGGGCATCTCCTTCATGAGCAGTTCTTC. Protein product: CSATGHLLHEQFF.